The following is a TCR beta chain sequence with its context. The data were taken from a study of CD8 T cells in Susac syndrome. About 0.45 to 1 ug RNA was reverse transcribed with random hexamers. TCRdb reprocessed the immunoSEQ multiplex PCR reads via MiXCR and lists one record per CDR3 protein. This sample carries approximately 110,000 distinct CDR3 sequences, about 93% of them seen once, and the ten largest clones take 0.085% to 0.09%. CDR1 PRHDT and CDR2 FYEKMQ come from the germline V gene (reference sequence). The CDR3 is 14 amino acids. Trimming removed 6 bases from V and 4 bases from J; junction bases left unmatched: 5. Through negative isolation, CD4+ and CD8+ T cells were obtained, while TEMRA cells were enriched using FACS.

Sequencing input: CD4+ T cells from PBMCs. This TCR came from a human donor in good health. This sequence joins TRBV13 and TRBJ2-2, with 7 bases that match TRBD1. The CDR3 here is CASREGASTGELFF. DNA of the CDR3: TGTGCCAGCAGAGAGGGGGCTAGCACCGGGGAGCTGTTTTTT.